This TCR beta chain came from a study of T cell responses to AZD1222 COVID-19 vaccine (TCRdb year 2021). As for the study more broadly: AZD1222 recipients whose second dose came at about 4 weeks and those whose second dose came at about 12 weeks were combined into one group, since spike-specific TCR depth and breadth did not differ between the two schedules. TCR sequencing covered more than 230 trial participants: nearly 210 given two doses of AZD1222 and around 26 given two doses of MenACWY control vaccine. Trial participants were enrolled by age into 18-55, 56-69 and 70-plus year subgroups, with roughly 150, 30 and 60 TCR-sequenced participants respectively.

Study-wide findings and limitations: The vaccine-associated CD4 TCRs covered the entire spike protein, and the dominant responses fell in regions 160-218 and 743-854. Epitopes outside the regions mutated in the B.1.351 and B.1.1.7 variants were reportedly recognized by nearly half of the unique spike-specific TCRs. Conclusions about previously exposed vaccinees are limited because only five or six AZD1222 recipients were SARS-CoV-2 seropositive at baseline. After two AZD1222 doses, both the breadth and the depth of spike-specific TCRs were significantly higher than at day 0 and than in MenACWY recipients. In the small 56-69-year group, the increase in depth fell short of significance, most likely because of low power. Most participants were white British and females outnumbered males, and the authors suggested that clonal diversity may have been underestimated. Because no day 14 peak-response samples were available, the repertoires could be characterized only after the peak T cell response.

CDR1 and CDR2 (MDHEN, SYDVKM) derive from the germline V gene. At the junction V is shortened by 3 bases and J by 7 bases, with 9 bases in between. The CDR3 holds 13 amino acids from the cysteine to the phenylalanine. CDR3 DNA only is kept here, 39 bases in frame from base 1. The time point label, as the study defines it: baseline before first vaccination. The vaccinee samples were drawn from two UK trials, COV001 and COV002, one of which was a single-blind randomized controlled phase 2/3 trial testing AZD1222 (ChAdOx1 nCoV-19) in healthy adults. For TCRbeta chain sequencing, PBMC samples from trial participants were taken at day 0 and at day 28 after the second dose. As to this clone: The clone's antigen remains unknown. There are no base qualities to consult, and no much larger clone falls within one base.

The CDR3 regions of human TCRbeta chains were analyzed by immunosequencing. The authors' analysis ran thus. Repertoire TCRs were matched against a reference library of SARS-CoV-2-specific TCRs generated with the MIRA antigen-specificity platform. Breadth was defined as the fraction of unique TCRs that were SARS-CoV-2-associated, and depth was defined as the fraction of total T cells that were SARS-CoV-2-associated. Each spike-specific TCR was assigned to its reactive spike region and to a CD4 or CD8 class using the MIRA data. Log10-transformed breadth and depth values were compared by one-way ANOVA with Sidak's multiple comparisons tests. TCRdb carries this immuneACCESS record with in-frame sequences only. Its versions omit some clonotypes, under half of them owing to an unresolved V gene in the studies checked, with the rest unexplained. V, J and clone size derive from that table, while D and trimming were established from the DNA sequence. The sample includes approximately 68,000 clones, with approximately 88% observed a single time. Around 21% of the sample is held by the ten biggest clonotypes.

The TCR comes from an adult in good health. This receptor chain uses TRBV28 and TRBJ2-2; no confident D gene assignment can be made. The material was peripheral blood, obtained on day 0 of AZD1222 vaccination. The CDR3 amino acid sequence is: CASSFASYGELFF. In nucleotides, the sequence is TGTGCCAGCAGTTTTGCATCCTACGGGGAGCTGTTTTTT.